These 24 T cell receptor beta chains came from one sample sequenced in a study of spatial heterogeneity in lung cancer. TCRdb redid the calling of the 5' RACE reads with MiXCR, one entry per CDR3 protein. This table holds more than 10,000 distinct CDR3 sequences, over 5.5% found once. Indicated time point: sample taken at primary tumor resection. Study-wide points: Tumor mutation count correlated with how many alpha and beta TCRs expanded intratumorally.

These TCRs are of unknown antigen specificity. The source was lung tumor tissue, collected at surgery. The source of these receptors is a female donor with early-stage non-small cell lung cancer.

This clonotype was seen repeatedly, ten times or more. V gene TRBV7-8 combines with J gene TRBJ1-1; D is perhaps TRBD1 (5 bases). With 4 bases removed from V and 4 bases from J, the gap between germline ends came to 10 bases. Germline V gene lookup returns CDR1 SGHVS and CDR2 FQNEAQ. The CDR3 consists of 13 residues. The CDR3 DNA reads TGTGCCAGCAGCTCCGATCAGGGCACTGAAGCTTTCTTT. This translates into CASSSDQGTEAFF.

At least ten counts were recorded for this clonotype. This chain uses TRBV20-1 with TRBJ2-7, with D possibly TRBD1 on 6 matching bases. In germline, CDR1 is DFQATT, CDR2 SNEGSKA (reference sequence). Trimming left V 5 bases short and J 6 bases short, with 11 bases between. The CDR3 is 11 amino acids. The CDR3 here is CSALQGSEQYF. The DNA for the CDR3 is TGCAGTGCTCTACAGGGTTCCGAGCAGTACTTC.

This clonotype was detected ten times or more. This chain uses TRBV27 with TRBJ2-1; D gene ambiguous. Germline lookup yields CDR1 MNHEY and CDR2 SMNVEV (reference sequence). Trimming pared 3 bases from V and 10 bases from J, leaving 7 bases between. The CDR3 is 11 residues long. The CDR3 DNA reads TGTGCCAGCAGTTTCCTGGGCGAGCAGTTCTTC. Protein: CASSFLGEQFF.

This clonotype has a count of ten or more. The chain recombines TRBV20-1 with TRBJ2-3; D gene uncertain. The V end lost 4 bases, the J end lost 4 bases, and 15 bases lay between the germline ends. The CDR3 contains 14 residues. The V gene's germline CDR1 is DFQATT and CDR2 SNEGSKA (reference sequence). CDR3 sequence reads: CSAIALTYADTQYF. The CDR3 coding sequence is TGCAGTGCTATAGCACTCACATACGCAGATACGCAGTATTTT.

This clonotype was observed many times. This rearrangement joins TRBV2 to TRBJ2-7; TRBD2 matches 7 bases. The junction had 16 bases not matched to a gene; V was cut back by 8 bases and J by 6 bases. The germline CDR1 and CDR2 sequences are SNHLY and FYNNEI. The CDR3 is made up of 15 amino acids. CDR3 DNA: TGTGCCAGCGTGGGGCTACCTAGCGGTCTGGGCGAGCAGTACTTC. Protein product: CASVGLPSGLGEQYF.

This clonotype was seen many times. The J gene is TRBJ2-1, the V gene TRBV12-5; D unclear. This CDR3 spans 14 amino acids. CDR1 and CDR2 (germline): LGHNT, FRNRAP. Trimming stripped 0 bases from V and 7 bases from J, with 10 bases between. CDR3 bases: TGTGCTAGTGGTTTGGTACTCCCTCGGAATGAGCAGTTCTTC. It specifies CASGLVLPRNEQFF. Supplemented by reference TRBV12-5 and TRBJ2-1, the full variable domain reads DARVTQTPRHKVTEMGQEVTMRCQPILGHNTVFWYRQTMMQGLELLAYFRNRAPLDDSGMPKDRFSAEMPDATLATLKIQPSEPRDSAVYFCASGLVLPRNEQFFGPGTRLTVL.

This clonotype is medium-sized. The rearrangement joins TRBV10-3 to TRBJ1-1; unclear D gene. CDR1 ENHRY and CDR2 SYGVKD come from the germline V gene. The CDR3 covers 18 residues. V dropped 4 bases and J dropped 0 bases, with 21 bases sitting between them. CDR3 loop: CAISGISFFDILNTEAFF. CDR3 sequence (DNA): TGTGCCATCAGTGGAATTTCCTTTTTCGACATCCTGAACACTGAAGCTTTCTTT.

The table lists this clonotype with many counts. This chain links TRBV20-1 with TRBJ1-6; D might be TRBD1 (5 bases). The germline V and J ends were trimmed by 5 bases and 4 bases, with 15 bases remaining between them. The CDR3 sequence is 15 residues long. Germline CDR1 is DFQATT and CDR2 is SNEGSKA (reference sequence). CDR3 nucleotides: TGCAGTGCTTTTCGAGAGGGGCTGTATAATTCACCCCTCCACTTT. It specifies CSAFREGLYNSPLHF.

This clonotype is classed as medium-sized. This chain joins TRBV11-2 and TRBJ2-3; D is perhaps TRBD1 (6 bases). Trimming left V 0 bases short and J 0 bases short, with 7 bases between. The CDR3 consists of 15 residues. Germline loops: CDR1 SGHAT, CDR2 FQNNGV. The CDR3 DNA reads TGTGCCAGCAGCTTAGAGGGGGCAAGCACAGATACGCAGTATTTT. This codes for CASSLEGASTDTQYF.

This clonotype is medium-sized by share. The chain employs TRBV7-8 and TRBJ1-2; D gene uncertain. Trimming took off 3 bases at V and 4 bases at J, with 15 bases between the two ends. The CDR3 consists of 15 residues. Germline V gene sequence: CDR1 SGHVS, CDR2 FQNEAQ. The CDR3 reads CASSLTSFTGYGYTF. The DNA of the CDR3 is TGTGCCAGCAGCTTGACCTCGTTTACCGGCTATGGCTACACCTTC.

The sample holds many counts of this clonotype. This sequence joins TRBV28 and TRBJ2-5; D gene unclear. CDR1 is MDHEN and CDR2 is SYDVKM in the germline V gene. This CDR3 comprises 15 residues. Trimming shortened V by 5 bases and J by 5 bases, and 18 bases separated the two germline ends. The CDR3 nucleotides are TGTGCCAGCAGTCTCTCAAGGGTTGGTCGGGAGACCCAGTACTTC. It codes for CASSLSRVGRETQYF.

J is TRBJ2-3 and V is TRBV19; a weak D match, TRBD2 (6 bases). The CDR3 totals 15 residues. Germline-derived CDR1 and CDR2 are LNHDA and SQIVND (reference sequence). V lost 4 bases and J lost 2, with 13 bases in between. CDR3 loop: CASSTRGIFTDTQYF. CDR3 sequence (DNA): TGTGCCAGTAGTACACGGGGGATTTTCACAGATACGCAGTATTTT.

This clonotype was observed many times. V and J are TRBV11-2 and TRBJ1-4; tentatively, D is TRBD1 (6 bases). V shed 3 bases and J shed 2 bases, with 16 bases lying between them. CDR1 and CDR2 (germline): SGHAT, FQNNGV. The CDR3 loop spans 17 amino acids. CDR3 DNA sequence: TGTGCCAGCAGCTTGAGGCGAACAGGGACTACTAATGAAAAACTGTTTTTT. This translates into CASSLRRTGTTNEKLFF.

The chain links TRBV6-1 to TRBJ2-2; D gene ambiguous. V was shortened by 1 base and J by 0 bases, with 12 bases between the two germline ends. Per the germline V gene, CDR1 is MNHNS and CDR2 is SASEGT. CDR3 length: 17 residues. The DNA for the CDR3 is TGTGCCAGCAGTGAAGGCCTGGGTGCTTCGAACACCGGGGAGCTGTTTTTT. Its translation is CASSEGLGASNTGELFF.

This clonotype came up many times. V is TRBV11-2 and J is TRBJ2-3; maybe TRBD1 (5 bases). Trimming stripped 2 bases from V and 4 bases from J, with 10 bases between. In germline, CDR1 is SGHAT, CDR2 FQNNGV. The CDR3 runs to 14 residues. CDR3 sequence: CASSLLLGPDTQYF. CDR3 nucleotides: TGTGCCAGCAGCTTACTCCTGGGGCCAGATACGCAGTATTTT.

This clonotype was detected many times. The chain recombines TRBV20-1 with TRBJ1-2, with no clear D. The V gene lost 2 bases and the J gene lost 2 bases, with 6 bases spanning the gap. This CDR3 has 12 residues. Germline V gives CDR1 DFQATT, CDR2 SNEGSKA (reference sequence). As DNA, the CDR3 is TGCAGTGCTAGATGGGGAAACTATGGCTACACCTTC. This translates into CSARWGNYGYTF.

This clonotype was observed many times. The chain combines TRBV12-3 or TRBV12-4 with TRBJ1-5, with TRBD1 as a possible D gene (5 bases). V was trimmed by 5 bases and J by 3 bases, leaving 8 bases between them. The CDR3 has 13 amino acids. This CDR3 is CASSPGPNQPQHF. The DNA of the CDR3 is TGTGCCAGCAGTCCAGGGCCCAATCAGCCCCAGCATTTT.

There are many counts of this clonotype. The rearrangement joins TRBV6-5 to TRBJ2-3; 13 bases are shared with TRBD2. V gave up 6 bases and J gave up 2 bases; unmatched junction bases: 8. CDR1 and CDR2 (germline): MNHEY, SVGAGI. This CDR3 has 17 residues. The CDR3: CASSRRLAGGYTDTQYF. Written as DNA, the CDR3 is TGTGCCAGCAGCCGTAGACTAGCGGGGGGCTACACAGATACGCAGTATTTT.

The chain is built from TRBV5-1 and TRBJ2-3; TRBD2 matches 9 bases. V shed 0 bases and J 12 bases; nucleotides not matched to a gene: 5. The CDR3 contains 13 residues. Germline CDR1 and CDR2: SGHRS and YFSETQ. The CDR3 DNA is TGCGCCAGCAGCTTGGATGCTAGCGGGACACAGTATTTT. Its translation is CASSLDASGTQYF.

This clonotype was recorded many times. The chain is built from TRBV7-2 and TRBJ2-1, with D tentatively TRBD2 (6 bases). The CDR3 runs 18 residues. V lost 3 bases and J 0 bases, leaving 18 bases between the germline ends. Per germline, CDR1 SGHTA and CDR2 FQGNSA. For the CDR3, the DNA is TGTGCCAGCAGCTTCAGGCTACGGAGGGCCAGCTCCTACAATGAGCAGTTCTTC. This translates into CASSFRLRRASSYNEQFF.

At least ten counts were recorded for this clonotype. The CDR3 DNA reads as TGTGCCAGCAGCTTGTGGCTAGCGGTCCCTAGCACAGATACGCAGTATTTT. Amino acid sequence: CASSLWLAVPSTDTQYF. The genes are TRBV7-2 and TRBJ2-3; 7 nucleotides align to TRBD2. V was clipped by 3 bases and J by 0 bases; unmatched bases: 9. The CDR3 has 17 amino acids. Germline assignment: CDR1 SGHTA and CDR2 FQGNSA.

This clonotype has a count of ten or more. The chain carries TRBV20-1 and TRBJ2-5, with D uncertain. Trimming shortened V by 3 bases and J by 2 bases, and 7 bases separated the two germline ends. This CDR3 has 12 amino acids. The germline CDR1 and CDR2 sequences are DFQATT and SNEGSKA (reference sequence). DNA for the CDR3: TGCAGTGCTAGGGCAGGTCAAGAGACCCAGTACTTC. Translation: CSARAGQETQYF.

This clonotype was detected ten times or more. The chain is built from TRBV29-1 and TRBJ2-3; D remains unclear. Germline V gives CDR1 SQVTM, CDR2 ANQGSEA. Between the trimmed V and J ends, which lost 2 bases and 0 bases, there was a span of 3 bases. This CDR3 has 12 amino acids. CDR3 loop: CSVEPSTDTQYF. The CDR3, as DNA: TGCAGCGTTGAACCCAGCACAGATACGCAGTATTTT.

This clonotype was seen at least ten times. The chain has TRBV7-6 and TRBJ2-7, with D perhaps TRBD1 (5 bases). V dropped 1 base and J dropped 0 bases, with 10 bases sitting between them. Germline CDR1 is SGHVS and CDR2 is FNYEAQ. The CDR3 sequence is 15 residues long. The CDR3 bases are TGTGCCAGCAGCTTAGGAACAGGTCCCTCCTACGAGCAGTACTTC. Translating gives CASSLGTGPSYEQYF. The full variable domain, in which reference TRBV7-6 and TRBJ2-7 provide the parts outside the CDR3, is GAGVSQSPRYKVTKRGQDVALRCDPISGHVSLYWYRQALGQGPEFLTYFNYEAQQDKSGLPNDRFSAERPEGSISTLTIQRTEQRDSAMYRCASSLGTGPSYEQYFGPGTRLTVT.